One and the same sample provided the 15 T cell receptor beta chains below, sequenced in a study of blood T cell repertoires in COVID-19. The method was immunoSEQ multiplex PCR; TCRdb's version includes in-frame clones alone and lacks a portion of them. The repertoire holds under 300,000 clones, about 90% seen once, with roughly 3% in the top ten. Sequenced input: PBMCs or T cells enriched from blood (not recorded which). The receptors shown here come from a woman aged 40 to 50 who had been exposed to COVID-19.

The sample holds a few counts of this clone. V usage is TRBV2 and J usage is TRBJ2-2; tentatively, D is TRBD1 (5 bases). Trimming took 7 bases from V and 6 from J, leaving 12 bases between them. The CDR3 sequence is 13 residues long. CDR1 is SNHLY and CDR2 is FYNNEI in the germline V gene. The DNA for the CDR3 is TGTGCCAGCAATAGGGGTCTCGCCGGGGAGCTGTTTTTT. Its translation: CASNRGLAGELFF.

The J gene is TRBJ1-1, the V gene TRBV28; possible D gene TRBD1, 5 bases. The CDR3 loop spans 15 amino acids. Per germline, CDR1 MDHEN and CDR2 SYDVKM. V shed 5 bases and J shed 4 bases, with 17 bases lying between them. The CDR3 nucleotides read TGTGCCAGCAGTCCCGAGACCCGAAGGGGCACTGAAGCTTTCTTT. It codes for CASSPETRRGTEAFF.

The chain combines TRBV19 with TRBJ1-2, with 7 bases fitting TRBD1. This CDR3 region has 14 residues. V trimming: 5 bases; J trimming: 6 bases; junction bases outside the gene matches: 9. CDR1 is LNHDA, CDR2 SQIVND, per germline (reference sequence). CDR3 region: CASSDRTGRNGYTF. Written as DNA, the CDR3 is TGTGCCAGTAGTGACAGGACAGGTCGTAATGGCTACACCTTC.

This clone is a singleton in its sample. The chain employs TRBV10-3 and TRBJ2-3; TRBD2 matches 7 bases. Germline-derived CDR1 and CDR2 are ENHRY and SYGVKD. The CDR3 runs to 18 residues. J was trimmed by 2 bases and V by 0 bases; bases with no gene match: 11. The CDR3, as DNA: TGTGCCATCAGTGAGTCGCGGGGGACCAGACCTAACACAGATACGCAGTATTTT. Encoded protein: CAISESRGTRPNTDTQYF.

V usage is TRBV28 and J usage is TRBJ2-7; TRBD1 agrees at 7 bases. CDR1 is MDHEN and CDR2 is SYDVKM in the germline V gene. The CDR3 contains 13 residues. V trimming: 6 bases; J trimming: 2 bases; junction bases outside the gene matches: 4. CDR3 DNA: TGTGCCAGCAGCCGACAGGGAACCTACGAGCAGTACTTC. Amino acids: CASSRQGTYEQYF.

The chain recombines TRBV4-3 with TRBJ1-6; 8 bases map to TRBD1. After removal of 2 bases from V and 9 bases from J, the junction contained 6 bases not matched to a gene. Germline loops: CDR1 LGHNA, CDR2 YSLEER. The CDR3 sequence is 15 residues long. For the CDR3, the DNA is TGCGCCAGCAGCCAAAAGGCAGGGGGCGGTTCACCCCTCCACTTT. It yields the protein CASSQKAGGGSPLHF.

The rearrangement joins TRBV10-3 to TRBJ1-3; D is uncertain. The CDR3 is 14 amino acids. Trimming cost V 7 bases and J 2 bases, with 12 bases left between them. Germline V gene data show CDR1 as ENHRY and CDR2 as SYGVKD. DNA for the CDR3: TGTGCCATCAAAGCGAGGCTTACTGGAAACACCATATATTTT. Residues: CAIKARLTGNTIYF.

V usage is TRBV25-1 and J usage is TRBJ2-6; 7 positions agree with TRBD1. This CDR3 contains 16 residues. Per germline, CDR1 MGHDK and CDR2 SYGVNS. With V trimmed by 6 bases and J by 2 bases, 7 bases remained unmatched. The CDR3 nucleotides are TGTGCCAGCAGGGGAGTGAGGGGGCCTGGGGCCAACGTCCTGACTTTC. It specifies CASRGVRGPGANVLTF.

Of note for this clone: The identical CDR3 is also encoded by other nucleotide sequences in the sample. The J gene is TRBJ1-1, the V gene TRBV15; possibly TRBD1 for D (5 bases). The V gene lost 1 base and the J gene lost 3 bases, with 9 bases spanning the gap. The CDR3 sequence is 14 residues long. From germline, CDR1 is LNHNV and CDR2 YYDKDF (reference sequence). CDR3 in DNA: TGTGCCACCAGCAGAGGAGGGGAGGACACTGAAGCTTTCTTT. Protein product: CATSRGGEDTEAFF.

This clone was seen only a few times. CDR3 sequence reads: CASSPPTEAGGNEQFF. CDR3 sequence (DNA): TGCGCCAGCAGCCCCCCGACTGAAGCGGGGGGGAATGAGCAGTTCTTC. The chain uses TRBV5-1 and TRBJ2-1; 10 bases map to TRBD2. The CDR3 is 16 residues long. V gave up 4 bases and J gave up 7 bases; unmatched junction bases: 11. Germline CDR1 is SGHRS and CDR2 is YFSETQ.

The V gene is TRBV30, the J gene TRBJ2-2, with 7 positions matching TRBD2. CDR1 GTSNPN and CDR2 SVGIG come from the germline V gene (reference sequence). The ends lost 2 bases at V and 4 bases at J; junction bases unmatched: 19. CDR3 size: 19 residues. CDR3 nucleotides: TGTGCCTGGAGTCGGGTTGGGGGAGGGCCGTTCTGGGGCACCGGGGAGCTGTTTTTT. Its protein is CAWSRVGGGPFWGTGELFF.

The V and J genes are TRBV7-3 and TRBJ2-1, with D possibly being TRBD1 (6 bases). Germline V CDR1 and CDR2: SGHTA, FQGTGA. Trimming stripped 4 bases from V and 6 bases from J, with 16 bases between. This CDR3 comprises 15 residues. CDR3 amino acids: CASSSQGYGANEQFF. The CDR3 bases are TGTGCCAGCAGCTCCCAGGGGTATGGGGCCAATGAGCAGTTCTTC.

The V gene is TRBV3-1 (or the pseudogene TRBV3-2), the J gene TRBJ2-1; D possibly corresponds to TRBD2 (7 bases). Germline V gene data show CDR1 as LGHDT and CDR2 as YNNKEL (reference sequence). CDR3 length equals 21 residues. V lost 3 bases to trimming and J lost 2 bases, with 29 bases between them. CDR3 protein: CASSQGLWGASGPATYNEQFF. The CDR3 DNA reads TGTGCCAGCAGCCAGGGCCTATGGGGGGCTAGCGGACCGGCGACCTACAATGAGCAGTTCTTC.

The chain couples TRBV27 to TRBJ2-7, with 7 bases matching TRBD1. Germline V gene sequence: CDR1 MNHEY, CDR2 SMNVEV (reference sequence). The CDR3 extends over 14 amino acids. Germline trimming cut 5 bases from V and 4 bases from J; bases unmatched to any gene: 8. Here the CDR3 DNA reads TGTGCCAGCAGTCCGGTGACAGGGTCGTACGAGCAGTACTTC. Translating it yields CASSPVTGSYEQYF.

This chain's CDR3 is CASSLVPAGGLNEQFF. DNA for the CDR3: TGTGCCAGCAGCTTGGTGCCAGCGGGGGGGCTGAATGAGCAGTTCTTC. The V gene is TRBV5-6, the J gene TRBJ2-1; TRBD2 matches at 10 bases. There are 16 residues in the CDR3. The germline V gene has CDR1 SGHDT and CDR2 YYEEEE. J was trimmed by 7 bases and V by 0 bases; bases with no gene match: 7.